The 9 T cell receptor beta chains reported below all come from one sample, sequenced in a study of blood T cell repertoires in COVID-19. Produced via immunoSEQ multiplex PCR; TCRdb's table is partial and in-frame only. This table holds roughly 130,000 clones, roughly 84% found once. The sequenced sample consisted of peripheral blood. The receptors derive from a woman in her 30s who had recovered from COVID-19.

The V and J genes are TRBV6-1 and TRBJ2-3, with 8 bases that match TRBD2. J gave up 0 bases and V 6 bases, and 11 bases lay outside the gene matches. There are 17 residues in the CDR3. Germline lookup yields CDR1 MNHNS and CDR2 SASEGT. CDR3 bases: TGTGCCAGCAGCGAAAGGGCGGGGGGAACTAGCACAGATACGCAGTATTTT. Residues: CASSERAGGTSTDTQYF.

The gene calls are TRBV4-2 and TRBJ1-4; perhaps TRBD1 as D (6 bases). V gave up 3 bases and J gave up 4 bases, with 12 bases separating them. CDR3 length: 15 residues. Germline V gene lookup returns CDR1 LGHNA and CDR2 YNFKEQ. The CDR3 region has the DNA TGTGCCAGCAGCCAGGGCAGGGGTATTAATGAAAAACTGTTTTTT. Encoded protein: CASSQGRGINEKLFF.

J is TRBJ1-5 and V is TRBV6-6; D unclear. From germline, CDR1 is MNHNY and CDR2 SVGAGI (reference sequence). CDR3 length: 14 residues. V was trimmed by 2 bases and J by 6 bases, leaving 11 bases between them. This CDR3 reads CASSYVGEGQPQHF. The CDR3 nucleotides read TGTGCCAGCAGTTACGTAGGAGAGGGTCAGCCCCAGCATTTT.

This clone was found a few times. The chain employs TRBV28 and TRBJ2-3, with TRBD1 identical over 7 bases. V was pared by 11 bases and J by 5 bases, with 10 bases of the junction left unmatched. Germline V gene lookup returns CDR1 MDHEN and CDR2 SYDVKM. This CDR3 contains 13 residues. As DNA, the CDR3 is TGTGCCTGCACAGGGGCCCAGAGAGATACGCAGTATTTT. It yields the protein CACTGAQRDTQYF.

This chain uses TRBV2 with TRBJ2-5; TRBD2 matches 9 bases. Germline assignment: CDR1 SNHLY and CDR2 FYNNEI. The CDR3 has 17 amino acids. The trim removed 2 bases at V and 0 bases at J, leaving 7 bases unmatched. The CDR3 DNA reads TGTGCCAGCAGTGAAAATAGCGGGGGCCTGTACCAAGAGACCCAGTACTTC. Translated: CASSENSGGLYQETQYF.

The chain uses TRBV5-1 and TRBJ1-4; TRBD1 matches at 9 bases. This CDR3 has 16 residues. Unmatched junction bases numbered 10, after V lost 3 bases and J lost 7 bases. Germline CDR1 and CDR2: SGHRS and YFSETQ. The CDR3: CASSSGTGLGGEKLFF. The CDR3, as DNA: TGCGCCAGCAGCTCCGGGACAGGGCTCGGAGGTGAAAAACTGTTTTTT.

This clone was found once. This sequence joins TRBV3-1 (or the pseudogene TRBV3-2) and TRBJ1-5; 8 positions match TRBD1. The CDR3 extends over 17 amino acids. The trim removed 1 base at V and 2 bases at J, leaving 7 bases unmatched. Germline CDR1 and CDR2: LGHDT and YNNKEL (reference sequence). This CDR3 is CASSQARTGMGNQPQHF. The CDR3 DNA is TGTGCCAGCAGCCAAGCCAGGACAGGGATGGGCAATCAGCCCCAGCATTTT.

The chain is built from TRBV27 and TRBJ1-2, with D hard to call. CDR1 is MNHEY, CDR2 SMNVEV, per germline (reference sequence). The V and J ends lost 5 bases and 0 bases respectively, with 13 bases between them. CDR3 length equals 15 residues. This CDR3 reads CASSNLGGPNYGYTF. The CDR3 DNA sequence: TGTGCCAGCAGTAACCTCGGAGGGCCTAACTATGGCTACACCTTC.

The V gene is TRBV29-1, the J gene TRBJ1-2, with 7 positions matching TRBD1. CDR1 and CDR2 from the germline V gene are SQVTM and ANQGSEA. The V segment lost 8 bases and the J segment 0 bases; nucleotides outside the gene matches: 6. CDR3 length: 13 amino acids. The CDR3 spells CSYGTDSNYGYTF. In DNA, the CDR3 is TGCAGCTATGGGACAGACTCTAACTATGGCTACACCTTC. Complete variable domain (other parts from reference TRBV29-1 and TRBJ1-2): SAVISQKPSRDICQRGTSLTIQCQVDSQVTMMFWYRQQPGQSLTLIATANQGSEATYESGFVIDKFPISRPNLTFSTLTVSNMSPEDSSIYLCSYGTDSNYGYTFGSGTRLTVV.